This is a list of T cell receptor beta chains from one sample in a study of cytomegalovirus exposure and HLA in healthy donors. Profiled with immunoSEQ multiplex PCR; TCRdb holds only in-frame clones, not every one. The sample carries around 99,000 clones, around three quarters recorded once. Sequenced material: PBMCs. Receptors were obtained from a male donor in good health and CMV-seronegative. CDR3s include the opening cysteine and the closing phenylalanine or tryptophan. The D gene is left open where the match is weak. Rows give clone size only sometimes, using once, few, many, or a class for an expanded clone.

16 TRBJ2-7 TRBD1 . TRBV7-6 CASSTHRGQGPYEQYF TGTGCCAGCAGCACTCACCGAGGACAGGGGCCCTACGAGCAGTACTTC
15 TRBJ2-5 TRBD2 . TRBV30 CAWSVRAGGGETQYF TGTGCCTGGAGTGTACGTGCGGGAGGGGGAGAGACCCAGTACTTC
17 TRBJ2-7 TRBD1 few TRBV25-1 CASSDFSVGQGYYEQYF TGTGCCAGCAGTGATTTTTCAGTGGGACAGGGATACTACGAGCAGTACTTC
15 TRBJ2-7 TRBD2 . TRBV27 CASKGSGGSSYEQYF TGTGCCAGCAAAGGATCTGGCGGGAGCTCCTACGAGCAGTACTTC
17 TRBJ2-1 TRBD2 . TRBV5-1 CASSLQPPGGSYNEQFF TGCGCCAGCAGCTTACAGCCTCCGGGAGGCTCCTACAATGAGCAGTTCTTC
15 TRBJ2-5 TRBD1 . TRBV6-6 CASSRQGGSRETQYF TGTGCCAGCAGCCGACAGGGGGGAAGTAGAGAGACCCAGTACTTC
14 TRBJ2-7 . . TRBV7-9 CASSPFGQTYEQYF TGTGCCAGCAGCCCATTCGGACAGACCTACGAGCAGTACTTC
16 TRBJ1-4 TRBD1 . TRBV18 CASSLRQGDSNEKLFF TGTGCCAGCTCACTCCGACAGGGGGACTCTAATGAAAAACTGTTTTTT
14 TRBJ1-4 . . TRBV27 CASTWGAGGEKLFF TGTGCCAGCACCTGGGGAGCAGGAGGCGAAAAACTGTTTTTT
14 TRBJ2-1 . . TRBV9 CASSPPRGANEQFF TGTGCCAGCAGCCCTCCTCGGGGGGCTAATGAGCAGTTCTTC
14 TRBJ2-7 TRBD2 once TRBV27 CASSLLADTYEQYF TGTGCCAGCAGTTTACTAGCGGATACCTACGAGCAGTACTTC
15 TRBJ2-2 TRBD2 . TRBV5-4 CASSSGLGNTGELFF TGTGCCAGCAGCTCAGGACTAGGCAACACCGGGGAGCTGTTTTTT
13 TRBJ2-1 . few TRBV25-1 CASSEPYSNEQFF TGTGCCAGCAGTGAACCCTATAGCAATGAGCAGTTCTTC
16 TRBJ2-1 . . TRBV28 CASSSLGGHPYNEQFF TGTGCCAGCAGCTCCCTTGGGGGACACCCCTACAATGAGCAGTTCTTC
17 TRBJ2-7 TRBD2 . TRBV5-1 CASSLASGRARGDEQYF TGCGCCAGCAGCTTGGCTAGCGGGAGGGCCCGGGGCGACGAGCAGTACTTC
15 TRBJ1-5 . . TRBV2 CASRVSGVGVQPQHF TGTGCCAGCAGAGTTAGTGGTGTAGGGGTACAGCCCCAGCATTTT
15 TRBJ2-1 . . TRBV11-2 CASSLGAEFYNEQFF TGTGCCAGCAGCTTAGGAGCGGAGTTCTACAATGAGCAGTTCTTC
14 TRBJ1-4 . . TRBV27 CASSFVRTNEKLFF TGTGCCAGCAGTTTTGTGAGGACTAATGAAAAACTGTTTTTT
14 TRBJ2-7 TRBD1 . TRBV6-5 CASSTDRVAYEQYF TGTGCCAGCAGTACAGACAGGGTAGCCTACGAGCAGTACTTC
15 TRBJ2-5 TRBD1 . TRBV27 CASTPGQGYQETQYF TGTGCCAGCACCCCGGGACAGGGGTACCAAGAGACCCAGTACTTC
15 TRBJ1-2 . once TRBV27 CASSLLGTDNYGYTF TGTGCCAGCAGTTTATTAGGTACAGACAACTATGGCTACACCTTC
16 TRBJ2-7 TRBD1 . TRBV11-2 CASSLFGRGRSYEQYF TGTGCCAGCAGCTTATTTGGCAGGGGGCGATCCTACGAGCAGTACTTC
15 TRBJ2-2 TRBD1 . TRBV18 CASSRQGADTGELFF TGTGCCAGCTCAAGACAGGGGGCGGACACCGGGGAGCTGTTTTTT
13 TRBJ2-7 TRBD2 . TRBV7-9 CASSSSGGYEQYF TGTGCCAGCAGCAGCAGCGGGGGCTACGAGCAGTACTTC
18 TRBJ1-4 . . TRBV4-1 CASSQEWTADSVGEKLFF TGCGCCAGCAGCCAAGAATGGACAGCTGATTCAGTGGGCGAAAAACTGTTTTTT
12 TRBJ1-2 . . TRBV6-5 CASSSGQYGYTF TGTGCCAGCAGTTCCGGACAGTATGGCTACACCTTC
14 TRBJ1-3 . few TRBV9 CASSVVSEGNTIYF TGTGCCAGCAGCGTAGTATCGGAGGGAAACACCATATATTTT
13 TRBJ2-7 TRBD2 . TRBV29-1 CSAALAAPYEQYF TGCAGCGCTGCACTAGCGGCGCCCTACGAGCAGTACTTC
16 TRBJ2-3 TRBD2 . TRBV2 CASSEGAGGGTDTQYF TGTGCCAGCAGTGAAGGGGCGGGAGGGGGCACAGATACGCAGTATTTT
13 TRBJ1-2 . . TRBV7-8 CASSGSGFQGYTF TGTGCCAGCAGCGGATCCGGGTTCCAAGGCTATACCTTC
14 TRBJ1-1 TRBD1 . TRBV27 CASSLQGRGTEAFF TGTGCCAGCAGCCTACAGGGGAGAGGGACTGAAGCTTTCTTT
17 TRBJ2-7 . . TRBV5-1 CASSLDRGQRIEYEQYF TGCGCCAGCAGCTTGGACCGAGGACAGCGAATTGAATACGAGCAGTACTTC
15 TRBJ1-1 . . TRBV5-1 CASSVTGSMNTEAFF TGCGCCAGCAGCGTAACCGGGTCTATGAACACTGAAGCTTTCTTT
15 TRBJ2-7 . . TRBV5-4 CASSLWQGSSYEQYF TGTGCCAGCAGCTTGTGGCAGGGGTCCTCCTACGAGCAGTACTTC
13 TRBJ2-3 . once TRBV15 CATSRDPTDTQYF TGTGCCACCAGCAGAGACCCGACAGATACGCAGTATTTT
14 TRBJ2-7 . once TRBV28 CASSLIAEAYEQYF TGTGCCAGCAGCCTGATAGCGGAGGCCTACGAGCAGTACTTC
17 TRBJ1-1 . . TRBV10-3 CAISEFPGRGMNTEAFF TGTGCCATCAGTGAATTTCCGGGAAGGGGGATGAACACTGAAGCTTTCTTT
15 TRBJ2-7 . . TRBV11-1 CASSTTYGPSYEQYF TGTGCCAGCAGCACCACCTACGGTCCATCCTACGAGCAGTACTTC
13 TRBJ1-1 . . TRBV5-4 CASSRRFQDEAFF TGTGCCAGCAGCAGAAGGTTCCAGGATGAAGCTTTCTTT
11 TRBJ2-1 . . TRBV7-9 CASSLRNEQFF TGTGCCAGCAGCTTACGGAATGAGCAGTTCTTC
14 TRBJ1-5 . few TRBV28 CASRTGYSNQPQHF TGTGCCAGCCGTACAGGGTATAGCAATCAGCCCCAGCATTTT
13 TRBJ2-7 . . TRBV28 CASSGGPTYEQYF TGTGCCAGCAGCGGGGGGCCAACCTACGAGCAGTACTTC
18 TRBJ2-4 TRBD1 . TRBV28 CASSSQRWDRVAKNIQYF TGTGCCAGCAGTTCACAACGGTGGGACAGGGTGGCCAAAAACATTCAGTACTTC
14 TRBJ2-7 . . TRBV7-9 CASSPLGQSYEQYF TGTGCCAGCAGCCCACTTGGGCAGTCCTACGAGCAGTACTTC
14 TRBJ1-1 . . TRBV5-1 CASSLSQMNTEAFF TGCGCCAGCAGCTTGTCCCAGATGAACACTGAAGCTTTCTTT
13 TRBJ2-5 . . TRBV6-6 CASSFRQQETQYF TGTGCCAGCAGCTTTCGACAGCAAGAGACCCAGTACTTC
15 TRBJ1-4 . . TRBV28 CASSLRGTTNEKLFF TGTGCCAGCAGTTTAAGAGGGACAACTAATGAAAAACTGTTTTTT
14 TRBJ2-5 . . TRBV9 CASSVGPGRETQYF TGTGCCAGCAGCGTAGGCCCGGGGAGGGAGACCCAGTACTTC
14 TRBJ2-1 TRBD2 . TRBV2 CASRSSGTNNEQFF TGTGCCAGCAGGTCTAGCGGGACCAACAATGAGCAGTTCTTC
14 TRBJ2-5 TRBD1 . TRBV4-1 CASSRDRVGETQYF TGCGCCAGCAGTCGGGACAGAGTGGGGGAGACCCAGTACTTC
13 TRBJ1-5 . once TRBV6-5 CASSSRVNQPQHF TGTGCCAGCAGTTCCAGGGTGAATCAGCCCCAGCATTTT
17 TRBJ2-4 TRBD2 . TRBV7-9 CASSLATGGPSGNIQYF TGTGCCAGCAGCTTAGCCACGGGAGGGCCCTCCGGAAACATTCAGTACTTC
13 TRBJ2-7 . . TRBV11-2 CASSLVGAHEQYF TGTGCCAGCAGCTTAGTAGGGGCCCACGAGCAGTACTTC
17 TRBJ1-6 TRBD1 few TRBV7-9 CASSPSPGQGLNSPLHF TGTGCCAGCAGCCCTTCGCCGGGACAGGGACTGAATTCACCCCTCCACTTT
16 TRBJ2-3 TRBD2 . TRBV10-3 CAISEQAGGSTDTQYF TGTGCCATCAGTGAGCAAGCGGGGGGTAGCACAGATACGCAGTATTTT